These 9 T cell receptor beta chains were all obtained from the same sample, sequenced in a study of control samples from healthy donors and cancer patients. This table comes from immunoSEQ multiplex PCR, and its TCRdb copy is limited to in-frame clones, with some not included. The sample lists some 100,000 clones, over 60% occurring once. Material: blood. These receptors all stem from a woman aged 25 to 39 in good health.

V usage is TRBV7-8 and J usage is TRBJ1-3; TRBD1 agrees at 7 bases. This CDR3 is built from 16 residues. J gave up 0 bases and V 5 bases, and 7 bases lay outside the gene matches. Looked up from germline, CDR1 is SGHVS and CDR2 is FQNEAQ. CDR3 DNA sequence: TGTGCCAGCAGCGTTCAGGGGGTTAGCTCTGGAAACACCATATATTTT. Translating gives CASSVQGVSSGNTIYF.

This chain connects TRBV24-1 to TRBJ1-1; D possibly corresponds to TRBD1 (5 bases). Per germline, CDR1 KGHDR and CDR2 SFDVKD. The CDR3 length is 13 residues. V lost 7 bases to trimming and J lost 5 bases, with 13 bases between them. This CDR3 is CATSGGGKTEAFF. The DNA of the CDR3 is TGTGCCACCAGCGGGGGGGGGAAGACTGAAGCTTTCTTT.

The rearrangement links TRBV20-1 to TRBJ1-5; weak D call: TRBD1 (6 bases). CDR1 is DFQATT, CDR2 SNEGSKA, per germline (reference sequence). CDR3 size: 14 residues. Deletions cut 3 bases from V and 8 bases from J, with 17 bases between. The CDR3 here is CSASAQGRYEPQHF. The CDR3 DNA follows: TGCAGTGCTAGTGCCCAGGGGCGTTATGAGCCCCAGCATTTT.

The chain uses TRBV12-3 or TRBV12-4 and TRBJ2-5; the D gene is possibly TRBD2 (6 bases). V was pared by 6 bases and J by 7 bases, with 15 bases between. The CDR3 spans 13 residues. CDR3 bases: TGTGCCAGCAGGGGACTTCCGCCTGGGACCCAGTACTTC. Its protein is CASRGLPPGTQYF.

The chain has TRBV12-2 and TRBJ2-2; TRBD2, the table's D call, lacks a check against the DNA. TRBV12-2 is assigned pseudogene status. The CDR3 covers 16 residues. The CDR3 loop reads CASRLQRGAHTGELFF. In DNA, the CDR3 is TGTGCAAGTCGCTTACAGCGGGGGGCCCACACCGGGGAGCTGTTTTTT.

The chain joins TRBV9 to TRBJ2-5, with TRBD1 matching over 7 bases. The CDR3 extends over 15 amino acids. J was trimmed by 4 bases and V by 4 bases; bases with no gene match: 10. The germline V gene encodes CDR1 SGDLS and CDR2 YYNGEE. In DNA, the CDR3 is TGTGCCAGCAGCCCGACAGGGCATGGATCAGAGACCCAGTACTTC. This translates into CASSPTGHGSETQYF.

The CDR3 loop is CASSRTSRGISYEQYF. In DNA, the CDR3 is TGTGCCAGCAGTCGTACCTCCAGGGGAATCTCCTACGAGCAGTACTTC. V gene TRBV7-8 combines with J gene TRBJ2-7, with a weak D call TRBD1 (6 bases). CDR3 size: 16 residues. The germline gives CDR1 SGHVS, CDR2 FQNEAQ. The V and J ends lost 6 bases and 0 bases respectively, with 18 bases between them.

The chain's CDR3 is CASRAQGRETQYF. CDR3 sequence (DNA): TGTGCCAGCAGGGCCCAGGGACGGGAGACCCAGTACTTC. This chain uses TRBV2 with TRBJ2-5; D assignment may be TRBD1 or TRBD2 (5 bases each). V was shortened by 6 bases and J by 5 bases, with 13 bases between the two germline ends. Germline CDR1 SNHLY, CDR2 FYNNEI. The CDR3 has 13 residues.

The chain links TRBV7-3 to TRBJ1-1; 8 nucleotides align to TRBD1. This CDR3 comprises 16 residues. Germline CDR1 and CDR2: SGHTA and FQGTGA. Trimming at V came to 5 bases and at J to 6 bases, leaving 14 bases not matched to a gene. The CDR3 DNA sequence: TGTGCCAGCAGCCCATATAGTGTGACAGGGGAGGCTGAAGCTTTCTTT. Protein: CASSPYSVTGEAEAFF.